This passage covers 27 T cell receptor beta chains from one sample sequenced in a study of shared clonotypes between healthy human individuals (dated by TCRdb to between 2020 and 2021). Library creation used the immunoSEQ multiplex PCR assay. The source is immuneACCESS, and TCRdb retained only in-frame sequences with V and J called. Part of the clones is not carried over; for the studies checked, unresolved V genes explain less than half of this, and the remainder is unexplained. For this sample there are some 2,400,000 clones; 90% to 97% appear just once. Less than 0.15% of the sample lies in the top ten. Sequencing input: naive CD4+ T cells sorted from blood. The cell subset or site tag for this specimen amounts to: CD45RA+ positively selected. These receptors were obtained from a man aged 18 to 29 in good health.

V gene TRBV29-1 combines with J gene TRBJ1-2, with TRBD1 identical over 8 bases. The CDR3 is made up of 12 amino acids. Germline loops: CDR1 SQVTM, CDR2 ANQGSEA. Trimming removed 6 bases from V and 2 bases from J; junction bases left unmatched: 2. The DNA of the CDR3 is TGCAGCGTGCACAGGGGGAACTATGGCTACACCTTC. Translated, it gives CSVHRGNYGYTF. Using reference TRBV29-1 and TRBJ1-2 for the parts outside the CDR3, the full variable domain is SAVISQKPSRDICQRGTSLTIQCQVDSQVTMMFWYRQQPGQSLTLIATANQGSEATYESGFVIDKFPISRPNLTFSTLTVSNMSPEDSSIYLCSVHRGNYGYTFGSGTRLTVV.

This chain joins TRBV28 and TRBJ1-1, with 7 bases identical to TRBD1. This CDR3 has 14 residues. Losses at the gene ends were 7 bases for V and 0 bases for J; bases not matched to a gene: 5. In germline, CDR1 is MDHEN, CDR2 SYDVKM. Written as DNA, the CDR3 is TGTGCCAGCAATGGCAGGGGGATGAACACTGAAGCTTTCTTT. The encoded protein is CASNGRGMNTEAFF.

V usage is TRBV28 and J usage is TRBJ1-3; 9 bases align to TRBD1. Germline lookup yields CDR1 MDHEN and CDR2 SYDVKM. V shed 5 bases, J shed 0 bases, and the junction held 11 bases outside the gene matches. CDR3 length: 18 residues. The CDR3: CASSAPGTGTFSGNTIYF. The CDR3 DNA reads as TGTGCCAGCAGTGCCCCCGGGACAGGGACCTTCTCTGGAAACACCATATATTTT.

This clone was detected once. The chain couples TRBV11-2 to TRBJ1-1; TRBD1 aligns across 10 bases. J lost 4 bases, V lost 1 base, and 6 bases had no gene match. Germline V CDR1 and CDR2: SGHAT, FQNNGV. CDR3 size: 16 residues. The CDR3 here is CASSLGRQGAGTEAFF. The CDR3, as DNA: TGTGCCAGCAGCTTAGGTCGACAGGGGGCAGGCACTGAAGCTTTCTTT. The complete variable domain, with remaining parts taken from reference TRBV11-2 and TRBJ1-1, reads EAGVAQSPRYKIIEKRQSVAFWCNPISGHATLYWYQQILGQGPKLLIQFQNNGVVDDSQLPKDRFSAERLKGVDSTLKIQPAKLEDSAVYLCASSLGRQGAGTEAFFGQGTRLTVV.

This chain links TRBV7-8 with TRBJ1-3; TRBD1 might be the D (6 bases). From germline, CDR1 is SGHVS and CDR2 FQNEAQ. This CDR3 has 16 amino acids. Trimming shortened V by 4 bases and J by 4 bases, and 17 bases separated the two germline ends. The CDR3 region has the DNA TGTGCCAGCAGCTACCCACAGGGAGTTGCGGGAAACACCATATATTTT. This encodes CASSYPQGVAGNTIYF.

The chain employs TRBV6-5 and TRBJ2-3, with D uncertain. The germline gives CDR1 MNHEY, CDR2 SVGAGI. Between the trimmed V and J ends, which lost 4 bases and 2 bases, there was a span of 10 bases. CDR3 length: 14 amino acids. The CDR3 loop reads CASSLHRPTDTQYF. CDR3 sequence (DNA): TGTGCCAGCAGTTTACACAGACCCACAGATACGCAGTATTTT.

V is TRBV11-2 and J is TRBJ2-7; TRBD1 is a possible D gene (6 bases). Germline-derived CDR1 and CDR2 are SGHAT and FQNNGV. There are 15 residues in the CDR3. With 6 bases removed from V and 3 bases from J, the gap between germline ends came to 18 bases. The CDR3 spells CASSSEGGKGYEQYF. In DNA, the CDR3 is TGTGCCAGCAGTTCTGAAGGGGGAAAGGGCTACGAGCAGTACTTC.

The chain uses TRBV30 and TRBJ1-1, with no clear D. Trimming stripped 0 bases from V and 7 bases from J, with 9 bases between. The CDR3 loop spans 12 amino acids. The germline CDR1 and CDR2 sequences are GTSNPN and SVGIG (reference sequence). CDR3 in amino acids: CAWSVHRSEAFF. The CDR3 coding sequence is TGTGCCTGGAGTGTACACAGAAGTGAAGCTTTCTTT. The entire variable domain, with the rest obtained from reference TRBV30 and TRBJ1-1, is as follows: SQTIHQWPATLVQPVGSPLSLECTVEGTSNPNLYWYRQAAGRGLQLLFYSVGIGQISSEVPQNLSASRPQDRQFILSSKKLLLSDSGFYLCAWSVHRSEAFFGQGTRLTVV.

The CDR3 nucleotides read TGTGCCAGCAGCCCGGACGGCAATGCCTACGAGCAGTACTTC. This encodes CASSPDGNAYEQYF. The chain is built from TRBV7-6 and TRBJ2-7; D unresolved. The CDR3 totals 14 residues. Germline V gene sequence: CDR1 SGHVS, CDR2 FNYEAQ. The germline V and J ends were trimmed by 5 bases and 2 bases, with 13 bases remaining between them.

The rearrangement uses TRBV6-5 and TRBJ2-3, with TRBD2 matching 8 bases. CDR3 size: 15 residues. Germline V gene data show CDR1 as MNHEY and CDR2 as SVGAGI. The V gene end was trimmed by 4 bases and the J gene end by 2 bases; junction bases not matched to a gene: 5. The DNA for the CDR3 is TGTGCCAGCAGTTTGTTAGCGGGGCACACAGATACGCAGTATTTT. Translation gives CASSLLAGHTDTQYF.

The rearrangement joins TRBV7-2 to TRBJ1-2; TRBD1 is a possible D gene (6 bases). Trimming took off 3 bases at V and 4 bases at J, with 15 bases between the two ends. The CDR3 is 15 residues long. The germline CDR1 and CDR2 sequences are SGHTA and FQGNSA. This CDR3 reads CASSFSGAPSYGYTF. In nucleotides, the CDR3 is TGTGCCAGCAGCTTCTCAGGGGCGCCAAGCTATGGCTACACCTTC.

The gene calls are TRBV30 and TRBJ1-1; TRBD1 might be the D (5 bases). The CDR3 consists of 16 residues. Germline V gene data show CDR1 as GTSNPN and CDR2 as SVGIG (reference sequence). The V end was cut by 3 bases, the J end by 1 base, with 18 bases between. CDR3 nucleotides: TGTGCCTGGAGCGGGACCTGGGTAACGGCGAACACTGAAGCTTTCTTT. Translation: CAWSGTWVTANTEAFF.

The V and J genes are TRBV7-3 and TRBJ2-1; weak D call: TRBD1 (6 bases). The germline gives CDR1 SGHTA, CDR2 FQGTGA. CDR3 length: 15 amino acids. V lost 1 base and J lost 4, with 11 bases in between. DNA of the CDR3: TGTGCCAGCAGCTTAAGTGCAGGGGAATACAATGAGCAGTTCTTC. As protein: CASSLSAGEYNEQFF. Together with reference TRBV7-3 and TRBJ2-1, the CDR3 gives the full variable domain: GAGVSQTPSNKVTEKGKYVELRCDPISGHTALYWYRQSLGQGPEFLIYFQGTGAADDSGLPNDRFFAVRPEGSVSTLKIQRTERGDSAVYLCASSLSAGEYNEQFFGPGTRLTVL.

V is TRBV11-2 and J is TRBJ1-1, with D possibly TRBD1 on 6 matching bases. Germline lookup yields CDR1 SGHAT and CDR2 FQNNGV. Trimming took off 1 base at V and 2 bases at J, with 17 bases between the two ends. This CDR3 contains 17 residues. CDR3 amino acids: CASSLVIFRGRNTEAFF. Written as DNA, the CDR3 is TGTGCCAGCAGCTTAGTGATCTTCCGGGGGCGAAACACTGAAGCTTTCTTT.

V and J are TRBV2 and TRBJ2-2, with TRBD2 identical over 9 bases. Trimming removed 4 bases from V and 7 bases from J; junction bases left unmatched: 7. This CDR3 region has 15 residues. Looked up from germline, CDR1 is SNHLY and CDR2 is FYNNEI. This CDR3 reads CASSGIAGVIGELFF. CDR3 DNA sequence: TGTGCCAGCAGTGGAATAGCGGGGGTGATCGGGGAGCTGTTTTTT. The full variable domain, with the rest looked up from reference TRBV2 and TRBJ2-2, is EPEVTQTPSHQVTQMGQEVILRCVPISNHLYFYWYRQILGQKVEFLVSFYNNEISEKSEIFDDQFSVERPDGSNFTLKIRSTKLEDSAMYFCASSGIAGVIGELFFGEGSRLTVL.

The J gene is TRBJ2-7, the V gene TRBV27; 9 bases map to TRBD1. The CDR3 has 13 amino acids. Germline loops: CDR1 MNHEY, CDR2 SMNVEV (reference sequence). Trimming cost V 4 bases and J 6 bases; bases outside gene matches: 4. The CDR3 bases are TGTGCCAGCAGTTGGGGACAGGGAGGCGAGCAGTACTTC. As protein: CASSWGQGGEQYF.

V is TRBV7-8 and J is TRBJ2-1; D uncertain. This CDR3 has 14 amino acids. Germline values: CDR1 SGHVS, CDR2 FQNEAQ. The ends were cut back, 5 bases at V and 10 bases at J, with 18 bases in the middle. The CDR3 DNA sequence: TGTGCCAGCAGCCTACGATTCGGCCCCCAGGAGCAGTTCTTC. Protein product: CASSLRFGPQEQFF.

This clone is a singleton in its sample. Other DNA sequences of this sample code for an identical CDR3. The chain carries TRBV7-3 and TRBJ1-6; D is perhaps TRBD1 (5 bases). V lost 3 bases and J 5 bases, leaving 8 bases between the germline ends. Germline-derived CDR1 and CDR2 are SGHTA and FQGTGA. The CDR3 runs to 14 residues. The CDR3 loop is CASSFRGDNSPLHF. The CDR3 DNA is TGTGCCAGCAGCTTTAGGGGCGATAATTCACCCCTCCACTTT.

This chain links TRBV6-5 with TRBJ2-7; 14 bases fit TRBD2. The V and J ends lost 2 bases and 7 bases, in that order; junction bases with no gene match: 4. CDR1 and CDR2 from the germline V gene are MNHEY and SVGAGI. This CDR3 region has 15 residues. For the CDR3, the DNA is TGTGCCAGCAGTTACGGGGGACTAGCGGGAGTTGAGCAGTACTTC. Translating it yields CASSYGGLAGVEQYF.

The gene calls are TRBV27 and TRBJ2-7, with unresolved D. V lost 4 bases to trimming and J lost 6 bases, with 7 bases between them. The CDR3 length is 11 residues. Per germline, CDR1 MNHEY and CDR2 SMNVEV (reference sequence). The chain's CDR3 is CASSSRSEQYF. CDR3 DNA sequence: TGTGCCAGCAGTTCCCGCTCCGAGCAGTACTTC.

The rearrangement links TRBV7-6 to TRBJ2-2, with a tentative D call TRBD2 (5 bases). V was pared by 6 bases and J by 1 base, with 12 bases between. CDR3 size: 15 residues. Germline loops: CDR1 SGHVS, CDR2 FNYEAQ. CDR3: CASRGGQLNTGELFF. Written as DNA, the CDR3 is TGTGCCAGCAGAGGCGGGCAGTTGAACACCGGGGAGCTGTTTTTT.

The chain couples TRBV2 to TRBJ1-5; D gene unclear. Germline values: CDR1 SNHLY, CDR2 FYNNEI. The germline V and J ends were trimmed by 8 bases and 2 bases, with 7 bases remaining between them. This CDR3 is built from 12 residues. CDR3 coding DNA: TGTGCCAGCGCGGTTGGCAATCAGCCCCAGCATTTT. Protein product: CASAVGNQPQHF.

The genes are TRBV5-4 and TRBJ1-1; a weak D match, TRBD1 (6 bases). The germline gives CDR1 SGHNT, CDR2 YYREEE (reference sequence). This CDR3 is 17 amino acids long. V dropped 0 bases and J dropped 1 base, with 16 bases sitting between them. CDR3 in amino acids: CASSLAGQRGGNTEAFF. CDR3 bases: TGTGCCAGCAGCTTGGCCGGGCAGAGAGGGGGGAACACTGAAGCTTTCTTT. Based on the CDR3 plus reference TRBV5-4 and TRBJ1-1, the full variable domain is ETGVTQSPTHLIKTRGQQVTLRCSSQSGHNTVSWYQQALGQGPQFIFQYYREEENGRGNFPPRFSGLQFPNYSSELNVNALELDDSALYLCASSLAGQRGGNTEAFFGQGTRLTVV.

This sequence joins TRBV6-1 and TRBJ1-2; no definite D call. CDR1 is MNHNS and CDR2 is SASEGT in the germline V gene. The CDR3 runs to 14 residues. V lost 2 bases to trimming and J lost 2 bases, with 9 bases between them. CDR3 amino acids: CASSEMAQNYGYTF. CDR3 coding DNA: TGTGCCAGCAGTGAAATGGCACAGAACTATGGCTACACCTTC.

Note on this clone: This same CDR3 is encoded by further DNA sequences in the sample. This chain uses TRBV7-9 with TRBJ1-5, with D hard to call. V lost 2 bases to trimming and J lost 1 base, with 3 bases between them. CDR3 length: 13 amino acids. In germline, CDR1 is SEHNR, CDR2 FQNEAQ (reference sequence). CDR3 DNA: TGTGCCAGCAGCTTATCCAGCAATCAGCCCCAGCATTTT. It encodes CASSLSSNQPQHF.

The rearrangement joins TRBV5-6 to TRBJ1-2, with unresolved D. CDR1 is SGHDT and CDR2 is YYEEEE in the germline V gene. This CDR3 has 13 amino acids. Trimming stripped 4 bases from V and 4 bases from J, with 11 bases between. CDR3 sequence: CASSPKPSYGYTF. The CDR3 bases are TGTGCCAGCAGCCCAAAACCCAGCTATGGCTACACCTTC. The full variable domain, in which reference TRBV5-6 and TRBJ1-2 provide the parts outside the CDR3, is DAGVTQSPTHLIKTRGQQVTLRCSPKSGHDTVSWYQQALGQGPQFIFQYYEEEERQRGNFPDRFSGHQFPNYSSELNVNALLLGDSALYLCASSPKPSYGYTFGSGTRLTVV.

This clone showed up just once. V and J are TRBV30 and TRBJ2-1; no firm D call. The germline V gene has CDR1 GTSNPN and CDR2 SVGIG (reference sequence). The CDR3 loop spans 12 amino acids. V shed 2 bases and J shed 9 bases, with 11 bases lying between them. The CDR3 sequence is CAWSTGRSEQFF. The CDR3 DNA reads TGTGCCTGGAGTACCGGGCGGAGTGAGCAGTTCTTC.